Below, 20 T cell receptor beta chains from the same sample are listed, as sequenced in a study of beta chain features in type 1 diabetes. Expressed TCRB transcripts were sequenced because the isolated RNA had all been reverse transcribed beforehand. Sequencing used immunoSEQ multiplex PCR; TCRdb keeps in-frame clones, though not all of them. The sample lists around 250,000 clones, 25% to 30% occurring once. Source material: central memory CD4+ T cells from blood. The origin of the receptors is a man aged 25 to 40 in good health.

The V and J genes are TRBV27 and TRBJ1-2; 7 bases fit TRBD1. This CDR3 has 12 amino acids. Germline V gene lookup returns CDR1 MNHEY and CDR2 SMNVEV (reference sequence). J lost 7 bases, V lost 6 bases, and 5 bases had no gene match. CDR3 in DNA: TGTGCCAGCAGACAGGGGACGGCTGGCTACACCTTC. It codes for CASRQGTAGYTF.

This clone was detected a few times. The chain employs TRBV7-9 and TRBJ1-1; no definite D call. CDR3 length equals 15 residues. Germline CDR1 and CDR2: SEHNR and FQNEAQ (reference sequence). Trimming took 0 bases from V and 4 from J, leaving 12 bases between them. The CDR3 sequence is CASSLARSFPTEAFF. The CDR3 nucleotides are TGTGCCAGCAGCTTAGCGAGAAGCTTTCCCACTGAAGCTTTCTTT. The full variable domain, in which reference TRBV7-9 and TRBJ1-1 provide the parts outside the CDR3, is DTGVSQNPRHKITKRGQNVTFRCDPISEHNRLYWYRQTLGQGPEFLTYFQNEAQLEKSRLLSDRFSAERPKGSFSTLEIQRTEQGDSAMYLCASSLARSFPTEAFFGQGTRLTVV.

The CDR3 DNA is TGCGCCAGCAAAAGCGTGGGGACAGCAGCTTCTGGGGCCAACGTCCTGACTTTC. Protein sequence: CASKSVGTAASGANVLTF. This chain uses TRBV4-1 with TRBJ2-6, with TRBD1 matching over 7 bases. CDR1 MGHRA and CDR2 YSYEKL come from the germline V gene. The V gene end was trimmed by 7 bases and the J gene end by 1 base; junction bases not matched to a gene: 13. The CDR3 is 18 amino acids.

The chain joins TRBV7-2 to TRBJ2-7; no definite D call. There are 14 residues in the CDR3. With 5 bases removed from V and 1 base from J, the gap between germline ends came to 12 bases. Germline CDR1 and CDR2: SGHTA and FQGNSA. CDR3 protein: CASSPEPRSYEQYF. As DNA, the CDR3 is TGTGCCAGCAGCCCCGAACCCCGATCCTACGAGCAGTACTTC.

This rearrangement joins TRBV30 to TRBJ2-3; D call uncertain. Germline V lookup: CDR1 GTSNPN, CDR2 SVGIG (reference sequence). V lost 4 bases, J lost 1 base, and 6 bases lay in between. The CDR3 spans 12 residues. The CDR3 region is CAWNLRTDTQYF. CDR3 nucleotide sequence: TGTGCCTGGAACCTCCGCACAGATACGCAGTATTTT. The entire variable domain, with the rest obtained from reference TRBV30 and TRBJ2-3, is as follows: SQTIHQWPATLVQPVGSPLSLECTVEGTSNPNLYWYRQAAGRGLQLLFYSVGIGQISSEVPQNLSASRPQDRQFILSSKKLLLSDSGFYLCAWNLRTDTQYFGPGTRLTVL.

This clone was seen more than once but under ten times. V is TRBV12-1 and J is TRBJ2-7; the DNA was not used to check the table's D call, TRBD1. TRBV12-1 is noted as a pseudogene. The CDR3 extends over 15 amino acids. This CDR3 is CASSFGPGGNYEQYF. DNA for the CDR3: TGTGCCAGCAGCTTTGGTCCAGGGGGGAACTACGAGCAGTACTTC.

This clone was counted only a few times. Since a much larger clone is just one base distant, this may be a read error. The CDR3 nucleotides are TGTGCCAGCAGCTTACCCACGGGGGGCTACGAGCAGTACTTC. Amino acid sequence: CASSLPTGGYEQYF. The chain recombines TRBV7-2 with TRBJ2-5; 7 bases are shared with TRBD2. With the DNA end fitting TRBJ2-7 better, the J assignment may be wrong. The CDR3 is made up of 14 amino acids. The germline gives CDR1 SGHTA, CDR2 FQGNSA.

The J gene is TRBJ2-3, the V gene TRBV11-2; D is unclear. Germline V CDR1 and CDR2: SGHAT, FQNNGV. V lost 5 bases, J lost 6 bases, and 12 bases lay in between. CDR3 length: 13 residues. DNA for the CDR3: TGTGCCAGCAGCCCTCCCCACTGGGATACGCAGTATTTT. Translated: CASSPPHWDTQYF.

As to this clone: The same CDR3 is also encoded by other DNA sequences in this sample. This chain connects TRBV6-6 to TRBJ2-1; no clear D. CDR3 length equals 12 residues. V gave up 6 bases and J gave up 8 bases, with 11 bases separating them. CDR1 MNHNY and CDR2 SVGAGI come from the germline V gene (reference sequence). This chain's CDR3 is CASSPRGDEQFF. The CDR3 DNA follows: TGTGCCAGCAGCCCTAGAGGCGATGAGCAGTTCTTC.

This clone was observed at least ten times. The V gene is TRBV30, the J gene TRBJ2-3; TRBD2 aligns across 12 bases. V was pared by 3 bases and J by 9 bases, with 10 bases of the junction left unmatched. Germline assignment: CDR1 GTSNPN and CDR2 SVGIG (reference sequence). The CDR3 totals 15 residues. The CDR3 DNA follows: TGTGCCTGGAGCGCAGGGACTAGCGGGTATGGCACGCAGTATTTT. Protein: CAWSAGTSGYGTQYF.

Only a few counts were recorded for this clone. V gene TRBV5-6 combines with J gene TRBJ2-7; D is unclear. CDR3 length: 11 amino acids. Germline CDR1 SGHDT, CDR2 YYEEEE. The V end lost 0 bases, the J end lost 9 bases, and 7 bases lay between the germline ends. The CDR3: CASSLESVQYF. The CDR3, as DNA: TGTGCCAGCAGCTTGGAATCGGTGCAGTACTTC.

The chain recombines TRBV5-1 with TRBJ2-1, with D possibly being TRBD1 (6 bases). The CDR3 sequence is 14 residues long. V lost 4 bases and J lost 3, with 11 bases in between. Germline V gene data show CDR1 as SGHRS and CDR2 as YFSETQ. CDR3 DNA sequence: TGCGCCAGCAGCGTTACAGGGAACTACAATGAGCAGTTCTTC. The encoded protein is CASSVTGNYNEQFF.

In its sample, this clone was seen a few times. The J gene is TRBJ1-5, the V gene TRBV2; the match to TRBD1 covers 9 bases. The germline gives CDR1 SNHLY, CDR2 FYNNEI. V lost 6 bases, J lost 2 bases, and 2 bases stayed unmatched. This CDR3 comprises 14 residues. The CDR3 sequence: CASRDRGGNQPQHF. CDR3 nucleotide sequence: TGTGCCAGCAGGGACAGGGGCGGCAATCAGCCCCAGCATTTT. The full variable domain, completed using reference TRBV2 and TRBJ1-5, is EPEVTQTPSHQVTQMGQEVILRCVPISNHLYFYWYRQILGQKVEFLVSFYNNEISEKSEIFDDQFSVERPDGSNFTLKIRSTKLEDSAMYFCASRDRGGNQPQHFGDGTRLSIL.

This chain links TRBV10-3 with TRBJ2-7; the D gene could be TRBD1 or TRBD2 (7 bases each). The CDR3 length is 12 residues. Germline CDR1 and CDR2: ENHRY and SYGVKD. Trimming pared 6 bases from V and 7 bases from J, leaving 13 bases between. For the CDR3, the DNA is TGTGCCATCAGGGCAGGGGGGGGAGAGCAGTACTTC. This encodes CAIRAGGGEQYF.

This clone was detected only a few times. The chain combines TRBV10-3 with TRBJ2-1, with 16 nucleotides matching TRBD2. V lost 5 bases and J lost 8; bases outside the gene matches: 9. This CDR3 contains 17 residues. Germline CDR1 is ENHRY and CDR2 is SYGVKD. The CDR3 loop is CAISPGTSGRVRDEQFF. CDR3 DNA: TGTGCCATCAGTCCCGGGACTAGCGGGAGGGTCAGGGATGAGCAGTTCTTC.

This clone has more than one count but fewer than ten. One junction end does not reproduce the germline sequence, and a read error may be involved. V is TRBV29-1 and J is TRBJ2-7; D unresolved. This CDR3 spans 11 amino acids. CDR1 SQVTM and CDR2 ANQGSEA come from the germline V gene. Here the CDR3 DNA reads TGCAGCGTTGACGACTCCTCCGAGCAGTACTTC. It translates to CSVDDSSEQYF.

V usage is TRBV7-2 and J usage is TRBJ2-7; D is possibly TRBD2 (5 bases). Germline assignment: CDR1 SGHTA and CDR2 FQGNSA. Trimming removed 6 bases at V and 0 bases at J, with 12 bases between. The CDR3 sequence is 14 residues long. CDR3 nucleotide sequence: TGTGCCAGCAGGCCCGGAGGCGGCTCCTACGAGCAGTACTTC. Its protein is CASRPGGGSYEQYF.

This chain joins TRBV28 and TRBJ1-2; the D is unclear. Germline loops: CDR1 MDHEN, CDR2 SYDVKM. The CDR3 sequence is 12 residues long. V lost 6 bases, J lost 8 bases, and 13 bases lay in between. CDR3 DNA: TGTGCCAGCAGGGGAGGGTTAGGCGGCTACACCTTC. Translating gives CASRGGLGGYTF.

This rearrangement joins TRBV27 to TRBJ2-3; 10 nucleotides align to TRBD1. V shed 3 bases and J 9 bases; nucleotides not matched to a gene: 15. This CDR3 comprises 17 residues. Per germline, CDR1 MNHEY and CDR2 SMNVEV (reference sequence). This CDR3 reads CASSFDRGLQGGRTQYF. The CDR3 bases are TGTGCCAGCAGTTTTGACAGGGGGCTCCAGGGGGGTCGGACGCAGTATTTT.

This clone was seen once. The chain has TRBV7-9 and TRBJ2-7; D is possibly TRBD2 (5 bases). Trimming removed 1 base at V and 2 bases at J, with 6 bases between. CDR1 and CDR2 (germline): SEHNR, FQNEAQ (reference sequence). The CDR3 is made up of 13 amino acids. The chain's CDR3 is CASSLDGTYEQYF. Written as DNA, the CDR3 is TGTGCCAGCAGCTTAGACGGGACCTACGAGCAGTACTTC.